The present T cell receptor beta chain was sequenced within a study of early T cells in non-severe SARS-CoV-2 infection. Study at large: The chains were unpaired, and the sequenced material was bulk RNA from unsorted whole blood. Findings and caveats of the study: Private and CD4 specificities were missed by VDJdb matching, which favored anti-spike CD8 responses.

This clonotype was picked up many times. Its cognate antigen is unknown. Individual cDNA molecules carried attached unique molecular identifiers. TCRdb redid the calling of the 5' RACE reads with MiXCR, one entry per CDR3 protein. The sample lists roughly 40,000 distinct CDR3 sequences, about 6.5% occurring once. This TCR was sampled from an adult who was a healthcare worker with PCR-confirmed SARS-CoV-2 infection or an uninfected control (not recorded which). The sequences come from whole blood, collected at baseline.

The CDR3 DNA follows: TGTGCCAGCAGCTTCGATGGAGGCAATCAGCCCCAGCATTTT. This encodes CASSFDGGNQPQHF. V usage is TRBV5-4 and J usage is TRBJ1-5; no reliable D call. This CDR3 region has 14 residues. Germline CDR1 reads SGHNT; CDR2 reads YYREEE (reference sequence). The V end was cut by 2 bases, the J end by 2 bases, with 8 bases between.